These 32 T cell receptor beta chains share one sample of origin, sequenced in a study of cytomegalovirus exposure and HLA in healthy donors. The study ran its PCR with 60 Vbeta and 13 Jbeta primers. The assay was immunoSEQ multiplex PCR, and TCRdb's table has in-frame clones only and misses some. The table has tens of thousands of clones, less than 80% seen once; the top ten hold less than 3.5%. Specimen: PBMCs. The receptors shown here come from a woman aged 35 to 49 in good health and CMV-seronegative.

V gene TRBV19 combines with J gene TRBJ2-7, with TRBD1 matching over 9 bases. CDR3 length equals 18 residues. V shed 7 bases, J shed 3 bases, and the junction held 19 bases outside the gene matches. CDR1 is LNHDA, CDR2 SQIVND, per germline (reference sequence). The CDR3 DNA reads TGTGCCAGTACCCTTAAGGGACAGGGCTCCTCGGGGAACTACGAGCAGTACTTC. It codes for CASTLKGQGSSGNYEQYF.

The CDR3 loop reads CATSGQGGVTEAFF. The CDR3 nucleotides are TGTGCCACCAGCGGACAGGGAGGAGTCACTGAAGCTTTCTTT. The genes are TRBV15 and TRBJ1-1; TRBD1 matches 8 bases. CDR3 length: 14 amino acids. The junction had 6 bases not matched to a gene; V was cut back by 5 bases and J by 4 bases. From germline, CDR1 is LNHNV and CDR2 YYDKDF (reference sequence).

This chain uses TRBV19 with TRBJ1-1; 7 bases fit TRBD1. There are 17 residues in the CDR3. The ends lost 2 bases at V and 1 base at J; junction bases unmatched: 10. Germline V lookup: CDR1 LNHDA, CDR2 SQIVND (reference sequence). The CDR3 spells CASSIFPRQGWNTEAFF. CDR3 bases: TGTGCCAGTAGTATATTCCCCAGACAGGGTTGGAACACTGAAGCTTTCTTT.

The CDR3 is CASSQFLGGGPEEQYF. In nucleotides, the CDR3 is TGTGCCAGCAGCCAGTTCCTCGGGGGAGGGCCCGAGGAGCAGTACTTC. V usage is TRBV14 and J usage is TRBJ2-7; TRBD2 agrees at 7 bases. The trim removed 3 bases at V and 7 bases at J, leaving 15 bases unmatched. CDR3 length: 16 amino acids. The germline V gene has CDR1 SGHDN and CDR2 FVKESK. Together with reference TRBV14 and TRBJ2-7, the CDR3 gives the full variable domain: EAGVTQFPSHSVIEKGQTVTLRCDPISGHDNLYWYRRVMGKEIKFLLHFVKESKQDESGMPNNRFLAERTGGTYSTLKVQPAELEDSGVYFCASSQFLGGGPEEQYFGPGTRLTVT.

Only a few counts were recorded for this clone. The CDR3 loop is CASSLEGQGANGYTF. The CDR3 DNA follows: TGCGCCAGCAGCTTGGAGGGACAGGGGGCGAATGGCTACACCTTC. The chain carries TRBV5-1 and TRBJ1-2; TRBD1 matches 12 bases. The V gene's germline CDR1 is SGHRS and CDR2 YFSETQ. V shed 0 bases, J shed 6 bases, and the junction held 3 bases outside the gene matches. The CDR3 is 15 residues long.

This chain joins TRBV11-3 and TRBJ2-5; D is uncertain. The CDR3 consists of 15 residues. Germline V gives CDR1 SGHNT, CDR2 YENEEA. V was shortened by 3 bases and J by 1 base, with 12 bases between the two germline ends. In DNA form, the CDR3 reads TGTGCCAGCAGCTTTACCCACGGTGGCCAAGAGACCCAGTACTTC. It translates to CASSFTHGGQETQYF.

This rearrangement joins TRBV10-2 to TRBJ1-1; no clear D gene. The CDR3 covers 10 residues. Trimming cost V 0 bases and J 12 bases, with 5 bases left between them. Germline lookup yields CDR1 WSHSY and CDR2 SAAADI. CDR3 DNA sequence: TGCGCCAGCAGTGAGTCCCTAACTTTCTTT. It specifies CASSESLTFF.

The CDR3 nucleotides are TGTGCCAGCAGCCCGACAGGGGGCCCTGAAGCTTTCTTT. Protein product: CASSPTGGPEAFF. This rearrangement joins TRBV6-5 to TRBJ1-1; 10 bases agree with TRBD1. V lost 6 bases to trimming and J lost 6 bases; unmatched junction nucleotides: 4. Per the germline V gene, CDR1 is MNHEY and CDR2 is SVGAGI. The CDR3 sequence is 13 residues long.

The chain combines TRBV5-1 with TRBJ1-3; no definite D call. The V gene's germline CDR1 is SGHRS and CDR2 YFSETQ. The germline V and J ends were trimmed by 4 bases and 7 bases, with 12 bases remaining between them. The CDR3 contains 13 residues. CDR3 amino acids: CASSEVVGNTIYF. CDR3 coding DNA: TGCGCCAGCAGCGAGGTGGTTGGCAACACCATATATTTT.

The chain uses TRBV30 and TRBJ1-5; unclear D gene. The CDR3 covers 13 residues. Germline V lookup: CDR1 GTSNPN, CDR2 SVGIG (reference sequence). V gave up 4 bases and J gave up 2 bases, with 9 bases separating them. CDR3 in amino acids: CAWNEGGNQPQHF. The CDR3 region has the DNA TGTGCCTGGAATGAGGGCGGCAATCAGCCCCAGCATTTT.

The genes are TRBV11-3 and TRBJ1-1, with a possible D match to TRBD1 (5 bases). The germline CDR1 and CDR2 sequences are SGHNT and YENEEA. The CDR3 sequence is 18 residues long. V was pared by 4 bases and J by 0 bases, with 21 bases between. CDR3 sequence: CASSSPPGDRYMNTEAFF. The CDR3 region has the DNA TGTGCCAGCAGCTCCCCGCCGGGGGATCGCTATATGAACACTGAAGCTTTCTTT.

The V and J genes are TRBV4-2 and TRBJ2-7; D call uncertain. The CDR3 runs 14 residues. Germline-derived CDR1 and CDR2 are LGHNA and YNFKEQ. The V gene lost 2 bases and the J gene lost 0 bases, with 8 bases spanning the gap. The CDR3 here is CASSQKTDSYEQYF. The CDR3 nucleotides are TGTGCCAGCAGCCAAAAAACTGACTCCTACGAGCAGTACTTC.

This clone appeared a few times. The J gene is TRBJ2-7, the V gene TRBV28, with D tentatively TRBD1 (6 bases). V lost 5 bases and J lost 3, with 20 bases in between. Germline CDR1 is MDHEN and CDR2 is SYDVKM. The CDR3 runs to 16 residues. The CDR3 reads CASSPQSGHPFYEQYF. The DNA of the CDR3 is TGTGCCAGCAGTCCCCAGTCGGGACACCCGTTCTACGAGCAGTACTTC. The variable domain in full, with the rest retrieved from reference TRBV28 and TRBJ2-7, is DVKVTQSSRYLVKRTGEKVFLECVQDMDHENMFWYRQDPGLGLRLIYFSYDVKMKEKGDIPEGYSVSREKKERFSLILESASTNQTSMYLCASSPQSGHPFYEQYFGPGTRLTVT.

V is TRBV10-2 and J is TRBJ2-1, with D possibly matching TRBD1 (6 bases). Looked up from germline, CDR1 is WSHSY and CDR2 is SAAADI. V was trimmed by 1 base and J by 2 bases, leaving 12 bases between them. The CDR3 extends over 16 amino acids. This CDR3 is CASSELGGVPYNEQFF. CDR3 DNA: TGCGCCAGCAGTGAGTTAGGGGGAGTACCCTACAATGAGCAGTTCTTC.

This clone was seen a single time. Compared with germline, one end of the junction differs, possibly owing to a read error. This chain joins TRBV7-8 and TRBJ1-2, with 8 bases that match TRBD1. CDR1 and CDR2 (germline): SGHVS, FQNEAQ. The CDR3 spans 15 residues. The CDR3 loop is CAGSLNQGANYGYTF. In DNA form, the CDR3 reads TGTGCCGGCAGCTTAAATCAGGGGGCAAACTATGGCTACACCTTC.

The rearrangement uses TRBV7-9 and TRBJ2-1, with 7 bases matching TRBD1. Germline CDR1 reads SEHNR; CDR2 reads FQNEAQ (reference sequence). This CDR3 has 15 amino acids. The V and J ends lost 5 bases and 2 bases, in that order; junction bases with no gene match: 6. This CDR3 is CASSPRGGPYNEQFF. CDR3 sequence (DNA): TGTGCCAGCAGCCCAAGAGGGGGCCCCTACAATGAGCAGTTCTTC.

This clone was picked up a small number of times. V and J are TRBV5-1 and TRBJ1-2; 9 positions match TRBD1. Looked up from germline, CDR1 is SGHRS and CDR2 is YFSETQ. This CDR3 is built from 16 residues. Losses at the gene ends were 3 bases for V and 2 bases for J; bases not matched to a gene: 8. The DNA of the CDR3 is TGCGCCAGCAGCTCAGGGGACAGGGCGATAAACTATGGCTACACCTTC. The encoded protein is CASSSGDRAINYGYTF.

The rearrangement uses TRBV5-6 and TRBJ2-1, with D tentatively TRBD2 (6 bases). V lost 1 base and J 12 bases, leaving 14 bases between the germline ends. Germline CDR1 reads SGHDT; CDR2 reads YYEEEE. The CDR3 spans 13 residues. CDR3: CASSLSRGLGQFF. The CDR3 nucleotides are TGTGCCAGCAGCTTGTCCCGGGGGTTAGGGCAGTTCTTC.

The chain couples TRBV5-4 to TRBJ1-6; TRBD1 might be the D (6 bases). This CDR3 has 15 residues. V was pared by 4 bases and J by 7 bases, with 15 bases between. The germline gives CDR1 SGHNT, CDR2 YYREEE (reference sequence). CDR3 nucleotides: TGTGCCAGCAGCCCGGACAGCGCAGAAAATTCACCCCTCCACTTT. It specifies CASSPDSAENSPLHF.

The rearrangement uses TRBV19 and TRBJ2-1; TRBD2 is a possible D gene (6 bases). Germline V gene data show CDR1 as LNHDA and CDR2 as SQIVND (reference sequence). Trimming cost V 7 bases and J 3 bases, with 10 bases left between them. CDR3 size: 13 residues. The chain's CDR3 is CASTGSSYNEQFF. The CDR3 DNA sequence: TGTGCCAGTACCGGGAGTAGCTACAATGAGCAGTTCTTC. The full variable domain, in which reference TRBV19 and TRBJ2-1 provide the parts outside the CDR3, is DGGITQSPKYLFRKEGQNVTLSCEQNLNHDAMYWYRQDPGQGLRLIYYSQIVNDFQKGDIAEGYSVSREKKESFPLTVTSAQKNPTAFYLCASTGSSYNEQFFGPGTRLTVL.

This chain joins TRBV6-1 and TRBJ1-5, with 9 bases lining up with TRBD1. Trimming cost V 7 bases and J 7 bases; bases outside gene matches: 5. The CDR3 spans 13 residues. Germline V lookup: CDR1 MNHNS, CDR2 SASEGT. CDR3: CASTTDRGQPQHF. CDR3 sequence (DNA): TGTGCCAGCACCACGGACAGGGGCCAGCCCCAGCATTTT.

CDR3: CASSLYRAEGTEAFF. The DNA of the CDR3 is TGCGCCAGCAGTCTTTACCGGGCCGAGGGCACTGAAGCTTTCTTT. The rearrangement joins TRBV10-2 to TRBJ1-1, with unresolved D. This CDR3 contains 15 residues. The V and J ends lost 5 bases and 4 bases respectively, with 17 bases between them. CDR1 is WSHSY, CDR2 SAAADI, per germline.

This clone has a single count. The rearrangement uses TRBV4-1 and TRBJ2-7, with D perhaps matching TRBD1 (5 bases). The V end lost 3 bases, the J end lost 0 bases, and 15 bases lay between the germline ends. The CDR3 loop spans 16 amino acids. The germline V gene has CDR1 MGHRA and CDR2 YSYEKL. CDR3 DNA sequence: TGCGCCAGCAGCCAGTCTGGGCAGGGCTACTCCTACGAGCAGTACTTC. Protein sequence: CASSQSGQGYSYEQYF.

The chain links TRBV5-4 to TRBJ2-7; no definite D call. CDR1 is SGHNT and CDR2 is YYREEE in the germline V gene (reference sequence). The CDR3 consists of 13 residues. V gave up 0 bases and J gave up 0 bases, with 4 bases separating them. CDR3 bases: TGTGCCAGCAGCTTGGCCCACTCCTACGAGCAGTACTTC. Its translation: CASSLAHSYEQYF.

The V call is TRBV7-3, the J call TRBJ2-1, with TRBD2 identical over 10 bases. This CDR3 is 15 amino acids long. CDR1 and CDR2 from the germline V gene are SGHTA and FQGTGA. With 4 bases clipped from V and 5 bases from J, the junction kept 5 bases outside the gene matches. The CDR3 sequence is CASSSRGLADNEQFF. The CDR3 DNA reads as TGTGCCAGCAGCTCCAGAGGACTAGCGGACAATGAGCAGTTCTTC.

CDR3 residues: CASSHPPTSGSTNNEQFF. The CDR3 coding sequence is TGTGCCAGCAGCCATCCCCCCACTAGCGGGAGTACGAACAATGAGCAGTTCTTC. This chain uses TRBV9 with TRBJ2-1, with 11 bases that match TRBD2. Trimming took 4 bases from V and 5 from J; bases not matched to a gene: 14. This CDR3 spans 18 amino acids. Germline CDR1 SGDLS, CDR2 YYNGEE.

V gene TRBV18 combines with J gene TRBJ2-2; D is perhaps TRBD1 (7 bases). Germline V gene data show CDR1 as KGHSH and CDR2 as LQKENI. Deletions cut 6 bases from V and 4 bases from J, with 15 bases between. This CDR3 has 15 residues. CDR3 in amino acids: CASSGRQGGTGELFF. As DNA, the CDR3 is TGTGCCAGCTCGGGGCGACAGGGAGGCACCGGGGAGCTGTTTTTT. Combining the CDR3 with reference TRBV18 and TRBJ2-2 gives the whole variable domain NAGVMQNPRHLVRRRGQEARLRCSPMKGHSHVYWYRQLPEEGLKFMVYLQKENIIDESGMPKERFSAEFPKEGPSILRIQQVVRGDSAAYFCASSGRQGGTGELFFGEGSRLTVL.

This clone was counted between two and nine times. This rearrangement joins TRBV6-1 to TRBJ1-1, with 11 bases matching TRBD1. The V and J ends lost 3 bases and 11 bases, in that order; junction bases with no gene match: 5. Germline V gene data show CDR1 as MNHNS and CDR2 as SASEGT. The length of the CDR3 is 13 residues. The CDR3 sequence is CASSDAGTGGAFF. DNA for the CDR3: TGTGCCAGCAGTGACGCCGGGACAGGGGGGGCTTTCTTT.

The chain employs TRBV7-6 and TRBJ2-1; D ambiguous. In germline, CDR1 is SGHVS, CDR2 FNYEAQ. The CDR3 is 15 amino acids. The V gene lost 5 bases and the J gene lost 0 bases, with 11 bases spanning the gap. The CDR3 loop is CASSLLVGSYNEQFF. Written as DNA, the CDR3 is TGTGCCAGCAGCCTCCTAGTGGGCTCCTACAATGAGCAGTTCTTC.

This sequence joins TRBV28 and TRBJ1-3, with D perhaps matching TRBD1 (6 bases). Looked up from germline, CDR1 is MDHEN and CDR2 is SYDVKM. CDR3 length equals 18 residues. With 7 bases removed from V and 4 bases from J, the gap between germline ends came to 26 bases. The chain's CDR3 is CASTEPVQGTNSGNTIYF. In DNA form, the CDR3 reads TGTGCCAGCACCGAACCCGTACAGGGCACCAACTCGGGAAACACCATATATTTT.

The V call is TRBV18, the J call TRBJ2-2; 9 nucleotides align to TRBD1. CDR1 is KGHSH and CDR2 is LQKENI in the germline V gene. V shed 3 bases, J shed 5 bases, and the junction held 4 bases outside the gene matches. This CDR3 spans 15 amino acids. The CDR3 nucleotides are TGTGCCAGCTCACCGCCGGGACAGGGAACCGGGGAGCTGTTTTTT. Translating gives CASSPPGQGTGELFF.

This clone was detected once. V is TRBV6-5 and J is TRBJ2-1; a possible D gene is TRBD2 (6 bases). CDR1 is MNHEY, CDR2 SVGAGI, per germline. V lost 6 bases, J lost 4 bases, and 16 bases lay in between. CDR3 size: 15 residues. CDR3 protein: CASRLTGGAYNEQFF. As DNA, the CDR3 is TGTGCCAGCAGACTAACCGGAGGGGCTTACAATGAGCAGTTCTTC.